This T cell receptor beta chain was sequenced in a study of identical twins. Unique molecular identifiers were present on the cDNA, which also gained a universal primer site by template switching. TCRdb ran MiXCR on the 5' RACE reads and lists one entry per CDR3 protein. In the table there are roughly 570,000 distinct CDR3 sequences, just under 10% of which are singletons. Overall study results and limits: The models systematically underestimated how much out-of-frame TCR alpha was shared in monozygotic twins. Abundant beta clonotypes from cord blood bore fewer insertions; memory repertoires lacked this pattern.

This CDR3 contains 15 residues. With V trimmed by 7 bases and J by 7 bases, 7 bases remained unmatched. The germline gives CDR1 MDHEN, CDR2 SYDVKM. In this sample, this clonotype turned up a few times. What it recognizes is unknown. These data were also filed under a second study, of yellow fever vaccine responses in identical twins. This second study says: Twins reportedly had a vaccine T cell response that seemed partly convergent, partly personalized.

The rearrangement links TRBV28 to TRBJ2-1, with 13 bases matching TRBD2. The sample consisted of PBMCs. This TCR was sampled from a woman between 18 and 29 years old in good health. CDR3 in amino acids: CASTKLAGGRNEQFF. CDR3 coding DNA: TGTGCCAGCACCAAACTAGCGGGGGGGAGAAATGAGCAGTTCTTC.